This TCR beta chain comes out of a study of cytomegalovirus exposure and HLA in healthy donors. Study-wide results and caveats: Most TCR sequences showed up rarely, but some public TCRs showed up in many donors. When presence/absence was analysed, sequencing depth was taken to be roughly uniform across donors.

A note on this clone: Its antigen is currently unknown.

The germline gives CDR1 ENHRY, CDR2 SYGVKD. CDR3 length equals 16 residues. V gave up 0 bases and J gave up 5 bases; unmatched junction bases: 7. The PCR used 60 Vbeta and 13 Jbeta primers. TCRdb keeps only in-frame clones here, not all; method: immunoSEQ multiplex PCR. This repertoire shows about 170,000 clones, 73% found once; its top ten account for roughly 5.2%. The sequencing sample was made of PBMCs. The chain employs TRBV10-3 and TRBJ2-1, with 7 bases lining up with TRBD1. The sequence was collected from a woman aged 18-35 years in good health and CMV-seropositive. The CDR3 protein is CAISESGQFPNNEQFF. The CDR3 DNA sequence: TGTGCCATCAGTGAGTCGGGACAGTTCCCTAACAATGAGCAGTTCTTC.